The 28 T cell receptor beta chains below all came from one sample that was sequenced in a study of shared clonotypes between healthy human individuals. Generated by immunoSEQ multiplex PCR, the TCRdb table keeps only in-frame clones and is missing some. The sample lists a few million clones; about 92% were seen once. The sequencing sample was made of naive CD4+ T cells from PBMCs. Specified subset: CD45RA+ positively selected. The origin of the receptors is a man aged 18 to 29 in good health. Some clones in this sample may be carry-over from other donors' samples.

As concerns this clone: Distinct nucleotide sequences in the sample also encode this CDR3. The chain recombines TRBV27 with TRBJ2-3; D unresolved. The germline gives CDR1 MNHEY, CDR2 SMNVEV (reference sequence). The CDR3 is 11 residues long. Trimming took 2 bases from V and 6 from J, leaving 3 bases between them. The CDR3 nucleotides read TGTGCCAGCAGTTTACGGGATACGCAGTATTTT. It specifies CASSLRDTQYF.

V usage is TRBV19 and J usage is TRBJ1-5; D not certain. Germline lookup yields CDR1 LNHDA and CDR2 SQIVND (reference sequence). The CDR3 spans 14 residues. V was clipped by 2 bases and J by 9 bases, with 14 bases between them. The CDR3 loop is CASSIQDGWWPQHF. The CDR3 nucleotides read TGTGCCAGTAGTATACAGGACGGGTGGTGGCCCCAGCATTTT.

V is TRBV27 and J is TRBJ2-3; the D call may be TRBD1 or TRBD2 (5 bases each). Germline V gene lookup returns CDR1 MNHEY and CDR2 SMNVEV (reference sequence). This CDR3 comprises 14 residues. Trimming removed 7 bases from V and 4 bases from J, with 15 bases in between. The DNA for the CDR3 is TGTGCCAGCACCCAGATGGGGGTCCCAGATACGCAGTATTTT. This gives the protein CASTQMGVPDTQYF.

V usage is TRBV4-3 and J usage is TRBJ1-2; D unclear. Trimming stripped 1 base from V and 5 bases from J, with 11 bases between. This CDR3 spans 14 amino acids. Per germline, CDR1 LGHNA and CDR2 YSLEER. The DNA of the CDR3 is TGCGCCAGCAGCCAAGGGGCGCCGGCTTATGGCTACACCTTC. Residues: CASSQGAPAYGYTF.

In the case of this clone: Other DNA sequences of this sample code for an identical CDR3. V usage is TRBV28 and J usage is TRBJ2-7; possible D gene TRBD2, 5 bases. The V gene lost 8 bases and the J gene lost 3 bases, with 14 bases spanning the gap. CDR1 and CDR2 (germline): MDHEN, SYDVKM. CDR3 size: 13 residues. The CDR3, as DNA: TGTGCCAGCCGGGTCGGGGTCAGCTACGAGCAGTACTTC. Its protein product is CASRVGVSYEQYF.

The V and J genes are TRBV28 and TRBJ1-1; no clear D. Trimming shortened V by 1 base and J by 4 bases, and 13 bases separated the two germline ends. The CDR3 consists of 15 residues. Germline values: CDR1 MDHEN, CDR2 SYDVKM. DNA of the CDR3: TGTGCCAGCAGTTTATTTTTTCGAGGAGGCACTGAAGCTTTCTTT. Translated, it gives CASSLFFRGGTEAFF.

The rearrangement uses TRBV6-6 and TRBJ2-7; 8 bases align to TRBD1. The CDR3 covers 15 residues. Germline V gene sequence: CDR1 MNHNY, CDR2 SVGAGI (reference sequence). With 6 bases clipped from V and 4 bases from J, the junction kept 11 bases outside the gene matches. CDR3 residues: CASSQTGGTRYEQYF. The DNA for the CDR3 is TGTGCCAGCAGCCAAACAGGGGGGACGCGGTACGAGCAGTACTTC.

V and J are TRBV25-1 and TRBJ2-5; D not certain. Germline CDR1 MGHDK, CDR2 SYGVNS. The CDR3 contains 13 residues. Trimming pared 6 bases from V and 2 bases from J, leaving 10 bases between. CDR3 nucleotide sequence: TGTGCCAGCAGCGACGCTTCTCAAGAGACCCAGTACTTC. It is translated as CASSDASQETQYF. The full variable domain, in which reference TRBV25-1 and TRBJ2-5 provide the parts outside the CDR3, is EADIYQTPRYLVIGTGKKITLECSQTMGHDKMYWYQQDPGMELHLIHYSYGVNSTEKGDLSSESTVSRIRTEHFPLTLESARPSHTSQYLCASSDASQETQYFGPGTRLLVL.

This chain connects TRBV6-6 to TRBJ2-1; D might be TRBD2 (5 bases). This CDR3 has 16 amino acids. Germline values: CDR1 MNHNY, CDR2 SVGAGI (reference sequence). V dropped 6 bases and J dropped 2 bases, with 17 bases sitting between them. DNA of the CDR3: TGTGCCAGCAGCCCGCCCCTAGCCATAACCTACAATGAGCAGTTCTTC. Its protein product is CASSPPLAITYNEQFF.

V gene TRBV4-1 combines with J gene TRBJ2-4; 8 bases agree with TRBD1. With 2 bases clipped from V and 6 bases from J, the junction kept 6 bases outside the gene matches. The CDR3 covers 15 residues. CDR1 is MGHRA, CDR2 YSYEKL, per germline. The CDR3 protein is CASSQPGQGTNIQYF. The CDR3 DNA sequence: TGCGCCAGCAGCCAACCCGGACAGGGAACAAACATTCAGTACTTC.

The rearrangement links TRBV19 to TRBJ2-1; D unresolved. Germline V CDR1 and CDR2: LNHDA, SQIVND (reference sequence). This CDR3 region has 13 residues. The V gene lost 7 bases and the J gene lost 0 bases, with 7 bases spanning the gap. CDR3 residues: CASTRSSYNEQFF. In nucleotides, the CDR3 is TGTGCCAGTACCAGAAGCTCCTACAATGAGCAGTTCTTC.

The chain uses TRBV21-1 and TRBJ1-2. TRBV21-1 is labeled a pseudogene. CDR3 length equals 9 residues. This CDR3 is CASRGGYTF. DNA for the CDR3: TGTGCCAGCAGAGGAGGCTACACCTTC.

The V and J genes are TRBV4-1 and TRBJ2-2; TRBD2 matches 8 bases. The CDR3 consists of 16 residues. Germline V lookup: CDR1 MGHRA, CDR2 YSYEKL. The ends lost 4 bases at V and 1 base at J; junction bases unmatched: 5. The DNA for the CDR3 is TGCGCCAGCAGCCCAGTCGGGACTAGGAACACCGGGGAGCTGTTTTTT. Protein: CASSPVGTRNTGELFF.

This clone was recorded only once. This chain uses TRBV9 with TRBJ2-3; perhaps TRBD2 as D (5 bases). The CDR3 runs 18 residues. Germline V lookup: CDR1 SGDLS, CDR2 YYNGEE. The germline V and J ends were trimmed by 1 base and 1 base, with 19 bases remaining between them. CDR3: CASSVSPTAVGGTDTQYF. The CDR3 nucleotides are TGTGCCAGCAGCGTATCCCCCACAGCGGTCGGCGGCACAGATACGCAGTATTTT.

The rearrangement links TRBV4-1 to TRBJ2-7; the D gene is possibly TRBD1 (6 bases). Germline CDR1 and CDR2: MGHRA and YSYEKL. The CDR3 is 13 amino acids. V was shortened by 0 bases and J by 10 bases, with 13 bases between the two germline ends. The CDR3 DNA sequence: TGCGCCAGCAGCCAAGATCCCCCGGGACATCAGTACTTC. This codes for CASSQDPPGHQYF.

The chain carries TRBV10-1 and TRBJ2-7; D is unclear. The CDR3 is 13 amino acids. V gave up 0 bases and J gave up 0 bases, with 3 bases separating them. CDR1 and CDR2 from the germline V gene are WNHNN and SYGVQD (reference sequence). The CDR3 nucleotides read TGCGCCAGCAGTGAGTCGTACTCCTACGAGCAGTACTTC. Translated: CASSESYSYEQYF.

Concerning this clone itself: Other nucleotide sequences in the sample specify the same CDR3. V and J are TRBV30 and TRBJ1-5; D is unclear. CDR3 length: 13 amino acids. V was cut by 3 bases and J by 2 bases, with 8 bases left in between. Germline V gene data show CDR1 as GTSNPN and CDR2 as SVGIG (reference sequence). DNA of the CDR3: TGTGCCTGGAGCCGGCAGGGCAATCAGCCCCAGCATTTT. Encoded protein: CAWSRQGNQPQHF.

This clone was seen a single time. V gene TRBV7-2 combines with J gene TRBJ2-7; maybe TRBD2 (5 bases). Trimming stripped 6 bases from V and 1 base from J, with 13 bases between. The CDR3 consists of 14 residues. Looked up from germline, CDR1 is SGHTA and CDR2 is FQGNSA. CDR3 sequence reads: CASSPLRESYEQYF. The CDR3 nucleotides read TGTGCCAGCAGTCCTCTTAGGGAGTCCTACGAGCAGTACTTC.

CDR3 DNA: TGTGCCAGCAGTTTATTCGGACAGGGTGTTATGGGGGAGCTGTTTTTT. Residues: CASSLFGQGVMGELFF. This rearrangement joins TRBV28 to TRBJ2-2; TRBD1 matches at 8 bases. V dropped 1 base and J dropped 8; count of bases not matched to a gene: 9. The CDR3 consists of 16 residues. CDR1 is MDHEN and CDR2 is SYDVKM in the germline V gene.

The genes are TRBV5-1 and TRBJ2-2, with 7 bases fitting TRBD1. Per germline, CDR1 SGHRS and CDR2 YFSETQ. The CDR3 covers 14 residues. The junction had 1 base not matched to a gene; V was cut back by 4 bases and J by 1 base. This CDR3 is CASSRQGNTGELFF. In nucleotides, the CDR3 is TGCGCCAGCAGCAGACAGGGGAACACCGGGGAGCTGTTTTTT.

The rearrangement joins TRBV5-4 to TRBJ2-3, with D possibly matching TRBD1 (6 bases). V was pared by 2 bases and J by 2 bases, with 15 bases between. The CDR3 covers 16 residues. Germline CDR1 and CDR2: SGHNT and YYREEE (reference sequence). The CDR3, as DNA: TGTGCCAGCAGCTTTGGCCCGGGACATAACACAGATACGCAGTATTTT. Amino acids: CASSFGPGHNTDTQYF.

The gene calls are TRBV2 and TRBJ2-1, with 13 bases that match TRBD2. Germline V gives CDR1 SNHLY, CDR2 FYNNEI. The CDR3 spans 16 residues. Trimming took 6 bases from V and 5 from J; bases not matched to a gene: 7. Here the CDR3 reads CASRGPGLAGDNEQFF. CDR3 sequence (DNA): TGTGCCAGCAGAGGGCCCGGACTAGCGGGGGACAATGAGCAGTTCTTC.

The chain has TRBV28 and TRBJ1-2; the D is unclear. In germline, CDR1 is MDHEN, CDR2 SYDVKM. The CDR3 totals 15 residues. The V gene lost 3 bases and the J gene lost 5 bases, with 16 bases spanning the gap. The CDR3 sequence is CASSFSRWRTYGYTF. CDR3 sequence (DNA): TGTGCCAGCAGTTTTTCGCGTTGGAGGACTTATGGCTACACCTTC.

The CDR3 sequence: CASSIGGAPYYFSYEQYF. CDR3 coding DNA: TGTGCCAGCAGCATAGGGGGGGCTCCTTACTATTTTTCCTACGAGCAGTACTTC. This chain connects TRBV9 to TRBJ2-7; a weak D match, TRBD2 (7 bases). V shed 4 bases and J shed 1 base, with 24 bases lying between them. The CDR3 sequence is 18 residues long. The germline V gene has CDR1 SGDLS and CDR2 YYNGEE. The full variable domain, in which reference TRBV9 and TRBJ2-7 provide the parts outside the CDR3, is DSGVTQTPKHLITATGQRVTLRCSPRSGDLSVYWYQQSLDQGLQFLIQYYNGEERAKGNILERFSAQQFPDLHSELNLSSLELGDSALYFCASSIGGAPYYFSYEQYFGPGTRLTVT.

This clone has just one count. This sample also contains other DNA sequences that code for the same CDR3. The chain links TRBV11-2 to TRBJ2-7; D ambiguous. This CDR3 has 13 amino acids. Looked up from germline, CDR1 is SGHAT and CDR2 is FQNNGV. The ends were cut back, 1 base at V and 0 bases at J, with 4 bases in the middle. CDR3 sequence: CASSLGGSYEQYF. In DNA form, the CDR3 reads TGTGCCAGCAGCTTAGGTGGCTCCTACGAGCAGTACTTC.

CDR3 bases: TGTGCCAGCAGCGCTAGATCAGGCAGCACAGATACGCAGTATTTT. It codes for CASSARSGSTDTQYF. The V gene is TRBV5-4, the J gene TRBJ2-3; D unclear. The CDR3 contains 15 residues. The V end lost 4 bases, the J end lost 0 bases, and 12 bases lay between the germline ends. CDR1 is SGHNT, CDR2 YYREEE, per germline (reference sequence).

V usage is TRBV11-2 and J usage is TRBJ1-5; D not resolved. CDR1 and CDR2 (germline): SGHAT, FQNNGV. Trimming removed 1 base from V and 0 bases from J, with 16 bases in between. The CDR3 totals 18 residues. DNA of the CDR3: TGTGCCAGCAGCTTAGGGCCCGCGGCATTCTATAGCAATCAGCCCCAGCATTTT. Translation: CASSLGPAAFYSNQPQHF.

The gene calls are TRBV7-2 and TRBJ1-4; D is unresolved. This CDR3 spans 13 amino acids. Per the germline V gene, CDR1 is SGHTA and CDR2 is FQGNSA. Trimming shortened V by 4 bases and J by 8 bases, and 11 bases separated the two germline ends. CDR3 nucleotide sequence: TGTGCCAGCAGCTATATCAGAGGGGAAAAACTGTTTTTT. Translated, it gives CASSYIRGEKLFF.